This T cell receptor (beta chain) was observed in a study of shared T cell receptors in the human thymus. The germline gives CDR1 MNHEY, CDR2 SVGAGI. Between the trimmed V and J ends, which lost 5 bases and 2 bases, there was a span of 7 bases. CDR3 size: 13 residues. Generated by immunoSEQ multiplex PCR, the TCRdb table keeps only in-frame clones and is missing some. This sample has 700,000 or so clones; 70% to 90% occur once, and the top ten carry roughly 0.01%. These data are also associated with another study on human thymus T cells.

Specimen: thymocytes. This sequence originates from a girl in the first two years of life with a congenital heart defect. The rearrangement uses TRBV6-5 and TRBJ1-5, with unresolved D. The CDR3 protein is CASSEYCNQPQHF. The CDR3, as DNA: TGTGCCAGCAGTGAATACTGCAATCAGCCCCAGCATTTT.